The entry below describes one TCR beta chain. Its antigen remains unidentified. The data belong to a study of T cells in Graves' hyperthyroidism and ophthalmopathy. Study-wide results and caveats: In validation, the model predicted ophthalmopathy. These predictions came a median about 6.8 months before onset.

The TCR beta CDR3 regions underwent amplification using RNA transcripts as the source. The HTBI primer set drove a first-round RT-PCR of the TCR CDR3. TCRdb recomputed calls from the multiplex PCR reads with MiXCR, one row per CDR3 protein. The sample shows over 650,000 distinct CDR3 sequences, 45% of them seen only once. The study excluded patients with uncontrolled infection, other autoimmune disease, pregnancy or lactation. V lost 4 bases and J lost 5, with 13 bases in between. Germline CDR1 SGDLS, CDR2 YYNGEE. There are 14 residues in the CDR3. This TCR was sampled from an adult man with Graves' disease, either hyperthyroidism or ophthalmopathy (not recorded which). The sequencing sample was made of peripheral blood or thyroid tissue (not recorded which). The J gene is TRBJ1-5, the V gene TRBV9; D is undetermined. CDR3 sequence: CASSLGPGDQPQHF. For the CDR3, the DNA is TGTGCCAGCAGCTTAGGCCCTGGGGATCAGCCCCAGCATTTT.